These 30 T cell receptor beta chains were all obtained from the same sample, sequenced in a study of T cell repertoires in cytomegalovirus infection. TCRdb re-derived calls from the reads in MiXCR, one entry per CDR3 protein. Counted here are 100,000 or so distinct CDR3 sequences, more than 20% occurring once; the ten biggest clones make up about 39%. The specimen was CD8+ T cells from PBMCs. These receptors all stem from a human donor in good health (CMV status not recorded). Some clones in this sample may be carry-over from other donors' samples.

The table lists this clonotype with a few counts. V and J are TRBV28 and TRBJ1-5; TRBD1 matches 8 bases. CDR3 length equals 16 residues. V trimming: 5 bases; J trimming: 0 bases; junction bases outside the gene matches: 6. Per the germline V gene, CDR1 is MDHEN and CDR2 is SYDVKM. CDR3 amino acids: CASSLPDRDSNQPQHF. The CDR3 nucleotides read TGTGCCAGCAGTCTCCCGGACAGGGATAGCAATCAGCCCCAGCATTTT. The full variable domain, rest sourced from reference TRBV28 and TRBJ1-5, is DVKVTQSSRYLVKRTGEKVFLECVQDMDHENMFWYRQDPGLGLRLIYFSYDVKMKEKGDIPEGYSVSREKKERFSLILESASTNQTSMYLCASSLPDRDSNQPQHFGDGTRLSIL.

The rearrangement links TRBV11-2 to TRBJ2-5, with TRBD2 matching 8 bases. V lost 4 bases to trimming and J lost 1 base; unmatched junction nucleotides: 14. Germline CDR1 and CDR2: SGHAT and FQNNGV. CDR3 length: 18 amino acids. The chain's CDR3 is CASSSGGTSLETQETQYF. CDR3 coding DNA: TGTGCCAGCAGCTCGGGGGGGACGTCCTTAGAAACCCAAGAGACCCAGTACTTC.

The chain joins TRBV10-3 to TRBJ1-1, with no clear D. The germline V gene encodes CDR1 ENHRY and CDR2 SYGVKD. Trimming removed 0 bases at V and 0 bases at J, with 14 bases between. This CDR3 spans 17 amino acids. CDR3 nucleotides: TGTGCCATCAGTGAGTCGATTCAGGTTGCCATGAACACTGAAGCTTTCTTT. Amino acid sequence: CAISESIQVAMNTEAFF.

The gene calls are TRBV5-5 and TRBJ2-2, with 13 positions matching TRBD2. Germline V lookup: CDR1 SGHKS, CDR2 YYEKEE (reference sequence). CDR3 size: 17 residues. V gave up 4 bases and J gave up 1 base; unmatched junction bases: 4. As DNA, the CDR3 is TGTGCCAGCAGCAGGACTAGCGGGGGCAAGAACACCGGGGAGCTGTTTTTT. Translation: CASSRTSGGKNTGELFF.

This chain joins TRBV7-9 and TRBJ1-3, with D unclear. Trimming took off 4 bases at V and 7 bases at J, with 14 bases between the two ends. CDR3 size: 14 residues. In germline, CDR1 is SEHNR, CDR2 FQNEAQ (reference sequence). This CDR3 reads CASSSRTESNTIYF. The CDR3 coding sequence is TGTGCCAGCAGCTCGCGTACAGAAAGCAACACCATATATTTT.

This clonotype has just a few counts. CDR3 coding DNA: TGTGCCAGTACCCCGGGACAGGGGGCAGGAAATGAGCAGTTCTTC. This codes for CASTPGQGAGNEQFF. The chain couples TRBV19 to TRBJ2-1, with TRBD1 matching over 12 bases. V trimming: 7 bases; J trimming: 7 bases; junction bases outside the gene matches: 8. Germline loops: CDR1 LNHDA, CDR2 SQIVND (reference sequence). This CDR3 comprises 15 residues.

This sequence joins TRBV3-1 and TRBJ2-3; 9 bases fit TRBD2. Germline CDR1 is LGHDT and CDR2 is YNNKEL (reference sequence). V shed 4 bases, J shed 6 bases, and the junction held 14 bases outside the gene matches. This CDR3 comprises 17 residues. The CDR3 reads CASSRGGSGRSWDTQYF. In DNA form, the CDR3 reads TGTGCCAGCAGCCGCGGTGGTAGCGGGAGATCGTGGGATACGCAGTATTTT.

This clonotype occurred a few times. The V call is TRBV5-1, the J call TRBJ2-2; 10 nucleotides match TRBD2. With V trimmed by 4 bases and J by 0 bases, 6 bases remained unmatched. Germline V gene sequence: CDR1 SGHRS, CDR2 YFSETQ. CDR3 length: 17 residues. CDR3 loop: CASSPSSGGSNTGELFF. Here the CDR3 DNA reads TGCGCCAGCAGCCCCTCTAGCGGGGGTTCGAACACCGGGGAGCTGTTTTTT.

The chain has TRBV4-1 and TRBJ2-3; D possibly corresponds to TRBD1 (6 bases). In germline, CDR1 is MGHRA, CDR2 YSYEKL. The V end lost 0 bases, the J end lost 4 bases, and 17 bases lay between the germline ends. The length of the CDR3 is 17 residues. CDR3 nucleotides: TGCGCCAGCAGCCAAGAGCGGACAGTGGAGAACGCAGATACGCAGTATTTT. It codes for CASSQERTVENADTQYF.

With regard to this clonotype: Since a much larger clone is just one base distant, this may be a read error. The missing conserved phenylalanine or tryptophan at the end of this CDR3 makes a read error likely. The genes are TRBV27 and TRBJ2-5; D perhaps matches TRBD1 (6 bases). Germline V gene sequence: CDR1 MNHEY, CDR2 SMNVEV (reference sequence). The CDR3 loop spans 16 amino acids. Trimming stripped 6 bases from V and 3 bases from J, with 20 bases between. The CDR3 DNA follows: TGTGCCAGCAGCCTATACCCGGGACACCTAAAAGAGACCCAGTACTTG. This encodes CASSLYPGHLKETQYL.

This clonotype was recorded at least ten times. This rearrangement joins TRBV7-2 to TRBJ1-1; D unclear. The CDR3 has 13 residues. Germline V gene data show CDR1 as SGHTA and CDR2 as FQGNSA. The V end lost 5 bases, the J end lost 8 bases, and 15 bases lay between the germline ends. The CDR3 nucleotides are TGTGCCAGCAGCCGCCCGGAGGGCAGGGAAGCTTTCTTT. Encoded protein: CASSRPEGREAFF.

This clonotype was detected only a few times. In DNA, the CDR3 is TGTGCCAGCAGCTTAGTTAAGCGGGTGCGGAGTAGCGACAATGAGCAGTTCTTC. Translated: CASSLVKRVRSSDNEQFF. This rearrangement joins TRBV7-9 to TRBJ2-1; weak D call: TRBD2 (6 bases). This CDR3 has 18 residues. V lost 1 base, J lost 5 bases, and 21 bases lay in between. Germline V gene data show CDR1 as SEHNR and CDR2 as FQNEAQ (reference sequence).

Remarks on this clonotype: A junction boundary mismatches the germline segment, possibly from a read error. The rearrangement uses TRBV2 and TRBJ2-7; TRBD1 aligns across 8 bases. The CDR3 extends over 13 amino acids. Germline V gives CDR1 SNHLY, CDR2 FYNNEI. CDR3 DNA sequence: TGTGCCAGCATCGACAGGGGACCCTACAAGCAGTACTTC. Translating it yields CASIDRGPYKQYF. The whole variable domain, filled in from reference TRBV2 and TRBJ2-7, reads EPEVTQTPSHQVTQMGQEVILRCVPISNHLYFYWYRQILGQKVEFLVSFYNNEISEKSEIFDDQFSVERPDGSNFTLKIRSTKLEDSAMYFCASIDRGPYKQYFGPGTRLTVT.

This clonotype was detected many times. The chain employs TRBV11-2 and TRBJ1-1, with a possible D match to TRBD1 (6 bases). V lost 2 bases, J lost 6 bases, and 13 bases lay in between. Germline-derived CDR1 and CDR2 are SGHAT and FQNNGV. The CDR3 covers 14 residues. The CDR3 sequence: CASSLLQGNSEAFF. CDR3 nucleotide sequence: TGTGCCAGCAGCTTATTACAGGGAAACTCTGAAGCTTTCTTT.

This clonotype appeared many times. The gene calls are TRBV7-8 and TRBJ1-4, with 9 nucleotides matching TRBD1. The trim removed 5 bases at V and 2 bases at J, leaving 6 bases unmatched. Germline loops: CDR1 SGHVS, CDR2 FQNEAQ. The CDR3 contains 16 residues. This CDR3 is CASSQTGGATNEKLFF. The DNA of the CDR3 is TGTGCCAGCAGCCAAACAGGGGGCGCGACTAATGAAAAACTGTTTTTT.

The chain has TRBV7-9 and TRBJ2-7; D is perhaps TRBD1 (6 bases). Trimming cost V 5 bases and J 2 bases, with 13 bases left between them. This CDR3 comprises 14 residues. Per the germline V gene, CDR1 is SEHNR and CDR2 is FQNEAQ (reference sequence). CDR3 residues: CASSAPGDAYEQYF. The DNA of the CDR3 is TGTGCCAGCAGCGCCCCAGGGGATGCCTACGAGCAGTACTTC.

The chain uses TRBV7-9 and TRBJ2-5, with a possible D match to TRBD1 (6 bases). Trimming took 6 bases from V and 3 from J, leaving 8 bases between them. The CDR3 is made up of 12 amino acids. CDR1 SEHNR and CDR2 FQNEAQ come from the germline V gene (reference sequence). The CDR3 DNA sequence: TGTGCCAGCAGACACAGGGAAGAGACCCAGTACTTC. Translating gives CASRHREETQYF.

Concerning this clonotype: The junction departs from germline at one end; a sequencing error may be responsible. This sequence joins TRBV11-3 and TRBJ1-4; 8 nucleotides agree with TRBD1. Germline lookup yields CDR1 SGHNT and CDR2 YENEEA. This CDR3 contains 16 residues. CDR3 amino acids: CTSSLYPGQVLEKLFF. CDR3 nucleotides: TGTACCAGCAGCCTATATCCGGGACAGGTGCTTGAAAAACTGTTTTTT.

About this clonotype itself: One end of the junction does not line up with germline, which may come from a read error. The genes are TRBV7-9 and TRBJ2-2; D uncertain. This CDR3 is 11 amino acids long. Germline-derived CDR1 and CDR2 are SEHNR and FQNEAQ (reference sequence). CDR3 sequence reads: CASTDTGELFF. The CDR3 nucleotides read TGTGCTAGCACCGACACCGGGGAGCTGTTTTTT.

Points on this clonotype: This may be a read error, as it is one base from a much larger clone. The chain links TRBV12-3 or TRBV12-4 to TRBJ2-1, with D uncertain. The CDR3 has 14 amino acids. The CDR3 reads CASSPEPSYNKQFF. Written as DNA, the CDR3 is TGTGCCAGCAGTCCGGAACCCTCCTACAATAAGCAGTTCTTC.

The CDR3 sequence is CASSIGGGGYTF. In nucleotides, the CDR3 is TGTGCCAGCAGCATCGGGGGAGGTGGCTACACCTTC. This chain uses TRBV27 with TRBJ1-2; the D gene is possibly TRBD1 (5 bases). The germline gives CDR1 MNHEY, CDR2 SMNVEV (reference sequence). This CDR3 is built from 12 residues. The V end lost 6 bases, the J end lost 7 bases, and 12 bases lay between the germline ends.

This clonotype was observed at least ten times. The chain recombines TRBV18 with TRBJ2-7; 12 bases are a match to TRBD2. V dropped 5 bases and J dropped 6; count of bases not matched to a gene: 5. The CDR3 is 14 residues long. Germline V gives CDR1 KGHSH, CDR2 LQKENI. CDR3 sequence (DNA): TGTGCCAGCTCAAGACTAGCGGGAGACGGCGAGCAGTACTTC. Translated: CASSRLAGDGEQYF.

This chain uses TRBV9 with TRBJ2-2, with TRBD1 matching over 9 bases. V shed 4 bases, J shed 3 bases, and the junction held 7 bases outside the gene matches. The CDR3 length is 16 residues. CDR1 is SGDLS and CDR2 is YYNGEE in the germline V gene. The CDR3 nucleotides read TGTGCCAGCAGCAGGAGGGACAGGGACTACACCGGGGAGCTGTTTTTT. It yields the protein CASSRRDRDYTGELFF.

This clonotype was counted between two and nine times. The chain has TRBV28 and TRBJ2-2; D unresolved. V gave up 2 bases and J gave up 1 base, with 5 bases separating them. This CDR3 region has 14 residues. Per the germline V gene, CDR1 is MDHEN and CDR2 is SYDVKM. DNA of the CDR3: TGTGCCAGCAGTTTAGTGGGGAACACCGGGGAGCTGTTTTTT. Translation: CASSLVGNTGELFF.

The V gene is TRBV6-2 or TRBV6-3, the J gene TRBJ2-2; unclear D gene. The CDR3 is 16 residues long. Trimming left V 0 bases short and J 4 bases short, with 12 bases between. From germline, CDR1 is MNHEY and CDR2 SVGEGT. The CDR3 spells CASSYSINSGTGELFF. The CDR3, as DNA: TGTGCCAGCAGTTACTCGATCAACTCAGGCACCGGGGAGCTGTTTTTT.

This clonotype was counted ten times or more. The chain is built from TRBV11-1 and TRBJ1-2; D perhaps matches TRBD1 (6 bases). V shed 5 bases and J shed 2 bases, with 15 bases lying between them. The CDR3 spans 15 residues. The germline gives CDR1 SGHAT, CDR2 FQDESV (reference sequence). CDR3 in DNA: TGTGCCAGCAGCAATACAGGGACTCTCAACTATGGCTACACCTTC. Amino acid sequence: CASSNTGTLNYGYTF.

This clonotype has a handful of counts. This sequence joins TRBV30 and TRBJ2-1; D might be TRBD2 (5 bases). This CDR3 has 14 residues. Germline CDR1 reads GTSNPN; CDR2 reads SVGIG (reference sequence). Trimming cost V 5 bases and J 0 bases, with 11 bases left between them. The CDR3 loop reads CAWVATTSYNEQFF. In DNA form, the CDR3 reads TGTGCCTGGGTAGCGACAACCTCCTACAATGAGCAGTTCTTC.

In its sample, this clonotype was seen a few times. The chain carries TRBV6-2 or TRBV6-3 and TRBJ2-7, with 14 nucleotides matching TRBD2. The length of the CDR3 is 16 residues. Trimming at V came to 0 bases and at J to 2 bases, leaving 0 bases not matched to a gene. Germline lookup yields CDR1 MNHEY and CDR2 SVGEGT. The CDR3 is CASSYSGLAGAYEQYF. In DNA, the CDR3 is TGTGCCAGCAGTTACTCGGGACTAGCGGGGGCCTACGAGCAGTACTTC.

On this clonotype: Being one base from a much bigger clone, this may be a read error. The chain carries TRBV14 and TRBJ2-3; possibly TRBD2 for D (6 bases). Germline V lookup: CDR1 SGHDN, CDR2 FVKESK. This CDR3 comprises 15 residues. V was clipped by 5 bases and J by 2 bases, with 14 bases between them. The CDR3 sequence is CASSIFAGSTDTQYF. Here the CDR3 DNA reads TGTGCCAGCAGCATATTCGCGGGATCCACAGATACGCAGTATTTT. Full variable domain (remainder filled in from reference TRBV14 and TRBJ2-3): EAGVTQFPSHSVIEKGQTVTLRCDPISGHDNLYWYRRVMGKEIKFLLHFVKESKQDESGMPNNRFLAERTGGTYSTLKVQPAELEDSGVYFCASSIFAGSTDTQYFGPGTRLTVL.

This clonotype was found many times. The rearrangement uses TRBV7-9 and TRBJ2-7, with D uncertain. Germline CDR1 reads SEHNR; CDR2 reads FQNEAQ (reference sequence). V was clipped by 5 bases and J by 1 base, with 9 bases between them. CDR3 length: 13 residues. CDR3 nucleotides: TGTGCCAGCAGCCCCAGTCGTTCCTACGAGCAGTACTTC. It codes for CASSPSRSYEQYF. Variable domain in full (rest from reference TRBV7-9 and TRBJ2-7): DTGVSQNPRHKITKRGQNVTFRCDPISEHNRLYWYRQTLGQGPEFLTYFQNEAQLEKSRLLSDRFSAERPKGSFSTLEIQRTEQGDSAMYLCASSPSRSYEQYFGPGTRLTVT.